This TCR delta chain stems from a study of Vδ1+ human thymocytes. The study, taken as a whole, reports: Unexpected Vdelta2 sequences could cause misinterpretation of bulk repertoire data. Unlike peripheral blood Vdelta1+ controls, thymic delta-chain sequences included roughly 18% Vdelta2 and few Vdelta3. TRG sequences recurred across donors, whereas TRD sequences stayed essentially private. In the thymus, TRG and TRD repertoires looked highly polyclonal with Gaussian CDR3 lengths.

CDR3 length: 17 residues. Trimming pared 3 bases from V and 0 bases from J, leaving 17 bases between. Germline V gene sequence: CDR1 TSWWSYY, CDR2 QGS. RNA was extracted from the cells and then reverse transcribed. The CDR3 regions were amplified by multiplex PCR from V-gene primers to a constant-region primer. TCRdb reanalysed the multiplex PCR reads via CATT. Among 50,000 to 75,000 delta-chain clones listed, about 14% were seen once. Alphabeta T cells were depleted, then CD3+ Vdelta1+ Vdelta2- thymocytes were FACS-sorted. This clone was recorded a few times. Its target is unknown. The receptor comes from a girl under three years old who had congenital heart surgery. The V and J genes are TRDV1 and TRDJ1; D gene unclear. What was sequenced was Vdelta1+ gamma-delta thymocytes from the thymus. Subset indicated: FACS-sorted CD3+ TCRalphabeta- TCRVdelta1+ TCRVdelta2- thymocytes. The chain's CDR3 is CALGDRFPTLDTDKLIF. The CDR3 bases are TGTGCTCTTGGGGACCGGTTCCCGACCTTGGACACCGATAAACTCATCTTT.